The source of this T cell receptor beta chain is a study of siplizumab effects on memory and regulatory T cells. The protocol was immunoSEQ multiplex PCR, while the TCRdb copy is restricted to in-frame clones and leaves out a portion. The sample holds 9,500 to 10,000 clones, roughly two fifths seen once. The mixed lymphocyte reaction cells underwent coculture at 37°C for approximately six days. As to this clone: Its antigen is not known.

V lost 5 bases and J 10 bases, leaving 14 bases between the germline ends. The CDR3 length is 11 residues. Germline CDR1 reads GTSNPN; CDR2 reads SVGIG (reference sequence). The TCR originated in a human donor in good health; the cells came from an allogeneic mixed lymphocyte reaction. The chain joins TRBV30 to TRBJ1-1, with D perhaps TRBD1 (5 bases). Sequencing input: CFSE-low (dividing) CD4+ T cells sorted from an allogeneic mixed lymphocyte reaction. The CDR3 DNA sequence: TGTGCCTGGGGTGCGGGGGTTGCAGCTTTCTTT. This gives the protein CAWGAGVAAFF.